This record concerns one TCR beta chain sequence. Antigen specificity is unknown. The junction departs from germline at one end; a sequencing error may be responsible. RNA was extracted from bulk tissue without any cell sorting. Donors were chemotherapy-naive, newly diagnosed lung cancer surgical patients in China, August–late 2014. The data belong to a study of tumor and adjacent non-tumor tissue in lung cancer. Study in general: Samples averaged about 4.3 million productive TCRbeta reads each.

The library came from three nested PCR rounds adapted from ARM-PCR protocols. MiXCR, applied by TCRdb to the multiplex PCR reads, yields one record per CDR3 protein. The repertoire holds some 74,000 distinct CDR3 sequences, with 72% as singletons. Study-wide findings and caveats: Compared with tumor, normal lung showed significantly lower TCR diversity. Tumor TCR diversity, when higher, was linked to shorter survival.

The CDR3 has 15 amino acids. The germline V gene has CDR1 SGHAT and CDR2 FQNNGV. This rearrangement joins TRBV11-2 to TRBJ1-6, with no clear D. This TCR was sampled from a woman between 40 and 50 years old with non-small cell lung cancer. Sequencing was carried out using lung tumor tissue. The chain's CDR3 is CTSSLTSGNISPLHF. DNA of the CDR3: TGTACCAGCAGCTTAACCTCGGGGAATATTTCACCCCTCCACTTT.